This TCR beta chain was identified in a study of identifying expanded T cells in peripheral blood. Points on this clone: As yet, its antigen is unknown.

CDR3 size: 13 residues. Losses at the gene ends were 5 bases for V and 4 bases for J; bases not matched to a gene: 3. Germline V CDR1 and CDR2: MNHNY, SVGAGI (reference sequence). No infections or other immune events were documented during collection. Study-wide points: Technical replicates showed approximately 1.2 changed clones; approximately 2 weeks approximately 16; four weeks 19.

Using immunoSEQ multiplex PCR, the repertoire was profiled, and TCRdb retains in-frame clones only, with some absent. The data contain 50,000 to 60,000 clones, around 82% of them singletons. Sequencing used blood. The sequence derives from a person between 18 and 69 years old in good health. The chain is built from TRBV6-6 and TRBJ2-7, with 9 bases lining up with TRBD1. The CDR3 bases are TGTGCCAGCAGTCACAGGGGGCTGTACGAGCAGTACGTC. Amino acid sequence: CASSHRGLYEQYV.